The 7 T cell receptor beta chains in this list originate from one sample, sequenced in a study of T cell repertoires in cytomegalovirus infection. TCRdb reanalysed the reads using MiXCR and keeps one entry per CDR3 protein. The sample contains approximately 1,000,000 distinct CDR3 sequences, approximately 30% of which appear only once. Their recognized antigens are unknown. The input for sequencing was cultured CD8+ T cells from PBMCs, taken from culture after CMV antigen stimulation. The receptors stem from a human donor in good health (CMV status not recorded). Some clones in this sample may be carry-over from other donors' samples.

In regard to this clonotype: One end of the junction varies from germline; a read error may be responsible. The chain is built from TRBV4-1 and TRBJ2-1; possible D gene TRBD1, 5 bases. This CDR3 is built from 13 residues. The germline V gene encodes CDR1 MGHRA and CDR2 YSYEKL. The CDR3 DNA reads TGCGCCAACAGCCTCGACAGCAGCGATGAGCAGTTCTTC. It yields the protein CANSLDSSDEQFF.

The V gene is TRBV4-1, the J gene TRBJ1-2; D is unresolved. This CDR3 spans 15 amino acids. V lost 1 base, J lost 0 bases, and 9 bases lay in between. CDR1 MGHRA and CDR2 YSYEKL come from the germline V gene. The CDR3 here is CASSQASGSNYGYTF. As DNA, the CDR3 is TGCGCCAGCAGCCAAGCCTCGGGATCTAACTATGGCTACACCTTC.

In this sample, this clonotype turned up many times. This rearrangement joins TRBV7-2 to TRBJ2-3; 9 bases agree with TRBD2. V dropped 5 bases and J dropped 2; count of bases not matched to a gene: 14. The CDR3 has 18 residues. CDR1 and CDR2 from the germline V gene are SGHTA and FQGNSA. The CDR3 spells CASSRGGLAPFYTDTQYF. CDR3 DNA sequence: TGTGCCAGCAGCCGAGGCGGACTAGCGCCCTTTTACACAGATACGCAGTATTTT. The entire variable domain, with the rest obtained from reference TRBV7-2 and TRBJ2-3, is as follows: GAGVSQSPSNKVTEKGKDVELRCDPISGHTALYWYRQSLGQGLEFLIYFQGNSAPDKSGLPSDRFSAERTGGSVSTLTIQRTQQEDSAVYLCASSRGGLAPFYTDTQYFGPGTRLTVL.

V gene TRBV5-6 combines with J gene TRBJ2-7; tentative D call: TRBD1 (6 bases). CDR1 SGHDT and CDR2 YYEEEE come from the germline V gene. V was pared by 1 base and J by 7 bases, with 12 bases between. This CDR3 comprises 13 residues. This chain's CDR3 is CASSLKGVWEQYV. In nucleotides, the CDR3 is TGTGCCAGCAGCTTGAAGGGGGTATGGGAGCAGTACGTC.

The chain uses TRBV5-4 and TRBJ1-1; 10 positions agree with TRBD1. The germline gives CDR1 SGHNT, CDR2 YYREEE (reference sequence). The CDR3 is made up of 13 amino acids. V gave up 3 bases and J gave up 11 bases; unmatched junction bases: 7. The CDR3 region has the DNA TGTGCCAGCAGCTATCCGGGACAGGGGCAGGCTTTCTTT. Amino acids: CASSYPGQGQAFF.

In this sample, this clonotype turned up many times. The CDR3 DNA is TGTGCCAGCAGGGACGATATGAACACTGAAGCTTTCTTT. This codes for CASRDDMNTEAFF. The genes are TRBV6-1 and TRBJ1-1; D unclear. The germline CDR1 and CDR2 sequences are MNHNS and SASEGT. Trimming stripped 6 bases from V and 0 bases from J, with 8 bases between. The CDR3 runs 13 residues.

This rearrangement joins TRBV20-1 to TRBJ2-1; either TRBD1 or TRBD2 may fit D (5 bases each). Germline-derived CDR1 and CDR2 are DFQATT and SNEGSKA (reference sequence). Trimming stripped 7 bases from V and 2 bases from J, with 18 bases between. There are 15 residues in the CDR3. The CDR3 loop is CSVTGREFTYNEQFF. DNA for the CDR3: TGCAGTGTTACCGGCAGGGAGTTTACCTACAATGAGCAGTTCTTC.